The source of this T cell receptor beta chain is a study of T cells after yellow fever vaccination. Whole-study findings and limits: Most clones from primary vaccination were detected again post-booster (around 95% CD4, 88% CD8). Weaker overall was a secondary response that nonetheless peaked faster, on day 5 versus 15. Contamination of FACS-sorted repertoires by abundant clonotypes from the bulk population could occur.

Production of TCR cDNA was by 5'RACE template switching, which also added a universal primer site and UMIs. TCRdb reprocessed the 5' RACE reads via MiXCR and lists one record per CDR3 protein. The sample contains around 320,000 distinct CDR3 sequences, 7.5% to 9% of which appear only once. The CDR3 is 13 residues long. CDR1 is MNHEY, CDR2 SVGAGI, per germline. Trimming removed 6 bases from V and 7 bases from J, with 14 bases in between. Concerning this clonotype itself: Its antigen is not known.

This specimen consisted of CD4+ T cells sorted from PBMCs, obtained 5 days after the yellow fever booster vaccination. This rearrangement joins TRBV6-5 to TRBJ2-3; D uncertain. The sequence was obtained from a man between 18 and 35 years old who received the YFV17D yellow fever vaccine. The CDR3 sequence: CASSTPYRHTQYF. The CDR3 DNA sequence: TGTGCCAGCAGCACGCCATACCGGCATACGCAGTATTTT.